The 15 T cell receptor beta chains presented below share a single source sample, sequenced in a study of T cells in women clearing cervical HPV infection. Method: immunoSEQ multiplex PCR; TCRdb's copy keeps in-frame clones and lacks some. The listing contains roughly 20,000 clones. Source material: blood buffy coat. The receptor set was obtained from a woman aged 18 to 75 with a cervical HPV16 infection that either progressed to CIN3+ or cleared (not recorded which).

As to this clone: The CDR3 is cut off 3 residues early in the read; its end comes from the germline J gene. The rearrangement joins TRBV2 to TRBJ2-3; 8 nucleotides agree with TRBD2. Trimming at V came to 6 bases and at J to 2 bases, leaving 13 bases not matched to a gene. CDR3 size: 17 residues. Germline CDR1 SNHLY, CDR2 FYNNEI. CDR3 DNA, as far as it was read: TGTGCCAGCAGAGCAGGAACTAGCGGAGATTCCACAGATACG. Its translation: CASRAGTSGDSTDT. The entire CDR3 protein reads CASRAGTSGDSTDTQYF. Together with reference TRBV2 and TRBJ2-3, the CDR3 gives the full variable domain: EPEVTQTPSHQVTQMGQEVILRCVPISNHLYFYWYRQILGQKVEFLVSFYNNEISEKSEIFDDQFSVERPDGSNFTLKIRSTKLEDSAMYFCASRAGTSGDSTDTQYFGPGTRLTVL.

The part of the CDR3 DNA that was read is TGTGCCAGCAGCAAAGCGGGGGGTACTCAAGAGACC. Translating it yields CASSKAGGTQET. In full, the CDR3 reads CASSKAGGTQETQYF. The chain links TRBV4-2 to TRBJ2-5; 9 positions agree with TRBD2. The read falls 3 residues short of the CDR3 end, and the missing part is taken from the germline J gene. There are 15 residues in the CDR3. Trimming removed 5 bases from V and 2 bases from J; junction bases left unmatched: 6. Per the germline V gene, CDR1 is LGHNA and CDR2 is YNFKEQ.

As concerns this clone: The CDR3 is cut off 3 residues early in the read; its end comes from the germline J gene. The gene calls are TRBV6-2 or TRBV6-3 and TRBJ2-3; D remains unclear. Trimming left V 3 bases short and J 2 bases short, with 15 bases between. The germline V gene encodes CDR1 MNHEY and CDR2 SVGEGT. The CDR3 is 16 amino acids. CDR3 residues: CASSYISRLVTDTQYF. Incomplete CDR3 DNA: TGTGCCAGCAGTTATATATCGCGTTTAGTCACAGATACG.

Partial CDR3 DNA: TGTGCCAGCAGTCGGGACATCCAAAACACCGGGGAG. Its protein is CASSRDIQNTGE. The full CDR3 sequence reads CASSRDIQNTGELFF. The rearrangement joins TRBV11-2 to TRBJ2-2; perhaps TRBD1 as D (6 bases). The read terminates 3 residues before the CDR3 end, so the remaining end is supplied by the germline J gene. The CDR3 has 15 amino acids. V was trimmed by 6 bases and J by 2 bases, leaving 13 bases between them. From germline, CDR1 is SGHAT and CDR2 FQNNGV.

Of note for this clone: The read ends 3 residues before the CDR3 terminus; that terminus is restored from the germline J gene. The chain is built from TRBV11-2 and TRBJ2-7; 8 bases are a match to TRBD2. Germline CDR1 SGHAT, CDR2 FQNNGV. J lost 0 bases, V lost 7 bases, and 5 bases had no gene match. This CDR3 spans 14 amino acids. CDR3 amino acids: CASKERGSSYEQYF. The covered CDR3 bases are TGTGCCAGCAAGGAGCGGGGGAGCTCCTACGAG.

About this clone: The read comes to an end 3 residues before the CDR3 does, leaving the germline J gene to fill in the end. The chain is built from TRBV6-1 and TRBJ1-2; D perhaps matches TRBD1 (5 bases). This CDR3 contains 15 residues. Per germline, CDR1 MNHNS and CDR2 SASEGT. The sequenced part of the CDR3 DNA is TGTGCCAGCGGTAAAGGGACTAGCGGGAGTTACGAC. Residues: CASGKGTSGSYD. The whole CDR3 protein reads CASGKGTSGSYDYTF.

Of note for this clone: The observed sequence ends 3 residues before the CDR3 terminus, with the missing tail filled in from the germline J gene. The chain links TRBV7-9 to TRBJ1-5, with TRBD1 matching 10 bases. The CDR3 totals 13 residues. V was clipped by 10 bases and J by 5 bases; unmatched bases: 5. CDR1 SEHNR and CDR2 FQNEAQ come from the germline V gene (reference sequence). This CDR3 is CATTDRGDQPQHF. Incomplete CDR3 DNA: TGTGCCACCACGGACAGGGGGGATCAGCCC.

As to this clone: The CDR3 is cut off 3 residues early in the read; its end comes from the germline J gene. The V and J genes are TRBV7-3 and TRBJ2-1; 7 nucleotides match TRBD1. Germline V gene lookup returns CDR1 SGHTA and CDR2 FQGTGA. The CDR3 runs 13 residues. Trimming took 7 bases from V and 7 from J; bases not matched to a gene: 7. The CDR3 loop reads CASTDDRENEQFF. The CDR3 DNA, read in part, is TGTGCCAGCACCGATGACAGGGAAAATGAG.

As concerns this clone: The read falls 3 residues short of the CDR3 end, and the missing part is taken from the germline J gene. The chain employs TRBV5-1 and TRBJ2-1; 7 bases agree with TRBD2. Germline V gene lookup returns CDR1 SGHRS and CDR2 YFSETQ. CDR3 length: 13 residues. J was trimmed by 7 bases and V by 6 bases; bases with no gene match: 7. Here the CDR3 reads CASKEPGGNEQFF. Incomplete CDR3 DNA: TGCGCCAGCAAGGAACCGGGGGGAAATGAG.

For this clone: Sequencing ends 3 residues short of the CDR3 end; the germline J gene provides the rest. The V call is TRBV19, the J call TRBJ1-1; D perhaps matches TRBD1 (5 bases). The V gene lost 5 bases and the J gene lost 1 base, with 20 bases spanning the gap. CDR1 and CDR2 (germline): LNHDA, SQIVND (reference sequence). The CDR3 loop spans 17 amino acids. The CDR3 reads CASSASRMRGPNTEAFF. The sequenced part of the CDR3 DNA is TGTGCCAGTAGTGCGTCTAGGATGAGGGGCCCGAACACTGAA.

On this clone itself: The read terminates 3 residues before the CDR3 end, so the remaining end is supplied by the germline J gene. This chain connects TRBV5-5 to TRBJ1-2, with TRBD1 as a possible D gene (6 bases). The germline CDR1 and CDR2 sequences are SGHKS and YYEKEE (reference sequence). The CDR3 consists of 15 residues. Trimming removed 4 bases at V and 0 bases at J, with 13 bases between. CDR3 sequence reads: CASSNDRPSNYGYTF. CDR3 DNA (partial): TGTGCCAGCAGCAATGACAGGCCCTCTAACTATGGC.

Notes on this clone: The sequenced fragment ends 3 residues before the CDR3 boundary, so the rest is inferred from the germline J gene. This chain links TRBV4-1 with TRBJ2-2; D possibly corresponds to TRBD2 (6 bases). The CDR3 runs 17 residues. Germline-derived CDR1 and CDR2 are MGHRA and YSYEKL. Trimming cost V 2 bases and J 5 bases, with 18 bases left between them. CDR3 DNA (partial): TGCGCCAGCAGCCAACCCGACTGGCAGGGAGGAACCGGGGAG. It encodes CASSQPDWQGGTGE. The full CDR3 protein reads CASSQPDWQGGTGELFF.

The CDR3 here is CASSHRDRGLYEQYF. The DNA read from the CDR3 is TGTGCCAGCAGCCACCGCGACAGGGGGCTGTACGAG. The V gene is TRBV14, the J gene TRBJ2-7; 10 bases align to TRBD1. The read ends 3 residues before the CDR3 terminus; that terminus is restored from the germline J gene. CDR3 length equals 15 residues. V shed 3 bases and J 4 bases; nucleotides not matched to a gene: 6. Germline V gene data show CDR1 as SGHDN and CDR2 as FVKESK.

Comment on this clone: The read ends 3 residues before the CDR3 terminus; that terminus is restored from the germline J gene. V usage is TRBV6-4 and J usage is TRBJ2-1; 7 nucleotides align to TRBD2. Trimming at V came to 0 bases and at J to 6 bases, leaving 5 bases not matched to a gene. CDR3 length: 15 residues. Germline V gives CDR1 MRHNA, CDR2 SNTAGT. Incomplete CDR3 DNA: TGTGCCAGCAGTGACTCGGGGGGGGTGGGCAATGAG. As protein: CASSDSGGVGNE. The whole CDR3 protein reads CASSDSGGVGNEQFF.

Concerning this clone: Read sequence stops 3 residues before the CDR3 end, and the germline J gene provides the missing end. The J gene is TRBJ2-3, the V gene TRBV2, with a tentative D call TRBD1 (6 bases). V was pared by 7 bases and J by 3 bases, with 20 bases between. Germline CDR1 SNHLY, CDR2 FYNNEI. The CDR3 has 16 amino acids. Here the CDR3 reads CASTSTGSRVTDTQYF. The CDR3 bases that were read are TGTGCCAGCACTTCTACAGGGTCAAGGGTAACAGATACG.